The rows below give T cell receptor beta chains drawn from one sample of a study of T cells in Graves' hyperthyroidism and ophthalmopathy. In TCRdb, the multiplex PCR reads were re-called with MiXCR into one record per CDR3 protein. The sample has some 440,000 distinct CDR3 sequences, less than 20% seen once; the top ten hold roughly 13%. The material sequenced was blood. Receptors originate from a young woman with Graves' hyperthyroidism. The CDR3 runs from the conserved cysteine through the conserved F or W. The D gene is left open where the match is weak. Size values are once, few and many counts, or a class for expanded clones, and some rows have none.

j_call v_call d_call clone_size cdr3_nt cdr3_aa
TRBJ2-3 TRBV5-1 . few TGCGCCAGCAGCTTGGCCATTGGTGGAGCGTCCGATACGCAGTATTTT CASSLAIGGASDTQYF
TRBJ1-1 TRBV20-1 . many TGCAGTGCTAGTCCATTGAACACTGAAGCTTTCTTT CSASPLNTEAFF
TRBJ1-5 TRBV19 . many TGTGCCAGTAGTATTCTGGGAAAAAATAATCAGCCCCAGCATTTT CASSILGKNNQPQHF
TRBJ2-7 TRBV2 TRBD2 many TGTGCCAGCAGCTGGACTAGCGGCGAGCAGTACTTC CASSWTSGEQYF
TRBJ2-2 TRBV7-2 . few TGTGCCAGCAGCTTAGCTAGGGGCGCCGGGGAGCTGTTTTTT CASSLARGAGELFF
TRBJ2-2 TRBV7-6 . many TGTGCCAGCAGCTTAGAGGGGGGACTGACCAACACCGGGGAGCTGTTTTTT CASSLEGGLTNTGELFF
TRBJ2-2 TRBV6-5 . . TGTGCCAGCAGTTACGGCAGGGTGTGGACCGGGGAGCTGTTTTTT CASSYGRVWTGELFF
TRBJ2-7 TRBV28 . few TGTGCCAGCCTCGCGGGGCGCGAGCAGTACTTC CASLAGREQYF
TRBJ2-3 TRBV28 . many TGTCGAACGCAATCTAGCACAGATACGCAGTATTTT CRTQSSTDTQYF
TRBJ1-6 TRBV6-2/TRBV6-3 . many TGTGCCAGCAGAGGCAGTGCTGCCCTGAATTCACCCCTCCACTTT CASRGSAALNSPLHF
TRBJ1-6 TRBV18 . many TGTGCCAGCTCACCGACAGACGGTTGGAATTCACCCCTCCACTTT CASSPTDGWNSPLHF
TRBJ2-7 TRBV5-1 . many TGCGCCAGCAGCTTGGGAGCCGCCCCCTACGAGCAGTACTTC CASSLGAAPYEQYF
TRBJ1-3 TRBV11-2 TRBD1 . TGTGCCAGCAGTTCCCCCGGACAGGATGACTCTGGAAACACCATATATTTT CASSSPGQDDSGNTIYF
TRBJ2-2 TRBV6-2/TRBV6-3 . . TGTGCCAGCAGTACACGACTACCAACCGGGGAGCTGTTTTTT CASSTRLPTGELFF
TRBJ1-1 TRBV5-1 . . TGCGCCAGCAGCTTGGCCTCGATAGATGTGAATACTGAAGCTTTCTTT CASSLASIDVNTEAFF
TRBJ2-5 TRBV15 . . TGTGCCACCAGCAGAGATCGGGAGACCCAGTACTTC CATSRDRETQYF
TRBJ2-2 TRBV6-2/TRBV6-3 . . TGTGCCAGCACTCGAGATTACAGCCCCACCGGGGAGCTGTTTTTT CASTRDYSPTGELFF
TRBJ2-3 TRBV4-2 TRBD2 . TGTGCCAGCAGCCAAGATGGCGGGAGGCCCCATAGCACAGATACGCAGTATTTT CASSQDGGRPHSTDTQYF
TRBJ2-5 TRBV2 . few TGTGCCAAGTCACAGGGGGCGGGAGGGCAAGAGACCCAGTACTTC CAKSQGAGGQETQYF
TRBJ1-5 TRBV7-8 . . TGTGCCAGCAGCCCTGGGAGGGGCAATCAGCCCCAGCATTTT CASSPGRGNQPQHF
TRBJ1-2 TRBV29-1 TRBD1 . TGCAGCGTTGGGACAGGGGTTAACTATGGCTACACCTTC CSVGTGVNYGYTF